Detailed here is one T cell receptor beta chain. This clone's antigen is unknown. No base quality information exists; no much larger clone differs at one position. The record originates from a study of blood T cell repertoires in COVID-19 (dated by TCRdb to about 2020). A note on the overall study: Samples covering the acute and convalescent phases of COVID-19 were provided by collaborators in the United States, Italy and Spain. The repertoires were made available in a free public database intended to serve as a resource for research on the immune response to SARS-CoV-2. The material from the prospective study consisted of cDNA or gDNA derived from T cells, B-cell-depleted T cells, or PBMCs. Deeply sampled blood TCRbeta repertoires from subjects exposed to, actively infected with, or recovered from COVID-19 were included in the dataset. Sample metadata almost always included a de-identified subject ID, COVID-19 status, age in years and sex. Samples came from the ongoing ImmuneRACE study (first 160 participants) plus 1,254 subjects from 6 global collaborators. Where HLA class I and class II types were available, the types were taken from metadata supplied by the sample provider, not from assay-based typing. Broad study findings and their caveats: How much clinical and demographic metadata was included differed by source and by participant, and the metadata was provided uncurated.

V is clipped by 3 bases and J by 10 bases, and the sequence between their germline boundaries is 22 bases long. CDR1 is given as LNHDA and CDR2 as SQIVND, both from the germline V gene (reference sequence). Counted from cysteine to phenylalanine, this CDR3 has 16 amino acids. The sequence is cut down to CDR3 DNA, 48 bases in frame from base 1. Whole blood was collected in K2EDTA tubes by collaborating institutions according to the institutions' own protocols. For TCRbeta analysis, collaborators shipped samples as frozen whole blood, isolated PBMCs, or DNA extracted from either of those sample types. TCRbeta CDR3 regions were amplified from genomic DNA by means of the immunoSEQ Assay, a bias-controlled multiplex PCR. The authors' analysis ran thus. Within the assay, amplification of reference gene primers was used to estimate how many nucleated cells each sample contained. To quantify the absolute abundance of each unique TCRbeta CDR3 rearrangement, sequence reads were collapsed and filtered. For each sample, productive Simpson clonality was calculated by taking the square root of Simpson's diversity index across productive rearrangements. TCRdb re-hosts the immuneACCESS table, in-frame sequences only. Its copies lack some clones; in the studies checked, an unresolved V gene accounts for under half of them, and the cause for the rest is not known. That table is the source of V, J and clone size, and D and trimming were worked out from the DNA. This sample comprises roughly 120,000 clones, about 82% of them detected only once. Approximately 5% of the sample is held by the ten biggest clonotypes.

Source material: peripheral blood. The sequence was collected from a human donor in a cohort sampled during active COVID-19. The chain is made from TRBV19 and TRBJ2-1; the D segment could be TRBD2, given 5 matching bases. The DNA sequence is TGTGCCAGTAGTATTGCCCCGCCGGGTCTCGGGATAGAGCAGTTCTTC. Its coded protein is CASSIAPPGLGIEQFF.